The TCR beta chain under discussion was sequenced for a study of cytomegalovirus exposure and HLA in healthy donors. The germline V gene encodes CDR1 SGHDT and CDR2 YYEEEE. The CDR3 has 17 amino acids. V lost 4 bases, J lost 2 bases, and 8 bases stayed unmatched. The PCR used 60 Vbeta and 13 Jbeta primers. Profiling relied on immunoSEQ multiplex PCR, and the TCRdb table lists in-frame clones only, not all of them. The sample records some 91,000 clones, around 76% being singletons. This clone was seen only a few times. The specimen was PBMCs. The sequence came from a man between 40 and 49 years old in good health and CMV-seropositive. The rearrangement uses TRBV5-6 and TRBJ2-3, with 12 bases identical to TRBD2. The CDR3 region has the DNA TGTGCCAGCAGCGGATCGGGACTAGCGGGCCCCACAGATACGCAGTATTTT. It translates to CASSGSGLAGPTDTQYF.